Here is one T cell receptor beta chain with its context. As yet, its antigen is unknown. This entry is derived from a study of OX40 agonist ivuxolimab in advanced cancers. Background on the study: Administration of intravenous ivuxolimab to patients occurred every 2 weeks at 0.01 to 10 mg/kg. Partial responses occurred in three patients (one hepatocellular carcinoma, two cutaneous melanoma).

Study conclusions and caveats: There was clonal expansion of CD4+ and CD8+ blood T cells by week 6 at 0.1 to 3.0 mg/kg. On average, CD8+ T cells showed a greater number of expanded clones than CD4+.

The V gene's germline CDR1 is SGDLS and CDR2 YYNGEE. The CDR3 runs 15 residues. V was trimmed by 1 base and J by 5 bases, leaving 15 bases between them. Assay: immunoSEQ multiplex PCR; the TCRdb copy retains only in-frame clones and omits some. Of about 150,000 clones in the sample, roughly 94% were seen once. The specimen comprised CD4+ or CD8+ T cells sorted from blood, sampled in a trial of the OX40 agonist ivuxolimab. The chain couples TRBV9 to TRBJ2-5, with a weak D call TRBD2 (5 bases). This sequence was found in an adult with an advanced solid tumor such as melanoma, head and neck, liver or kidney cancer. Here the CDR3 reads CASSVLAGRGETQYF. The CDR3 DNA reads TGTGCCAGCAGCGTACTAGCAGGACGGGGTGAGACCCAGTACTTC.